Below are 10 T cell receptor beta chains sequenced from a single sample in a study of blood T cells in healthy people across ages. Combining a sample-barcoded 5' primer with a J-beta primer mix, a second PCR ran for about 7 to 11 cycles. TCRdb analysed the 5' RACE reads with MiXCR anew, one entry per CDR3 protein. The sample lists approximately 730,000 distinct CDR3 sequences; roughly two fifths were seen once. Source material: blood. These receptors were obtained from a woman aged 60-75 years in good health.

V and J are TRBV11-2 and TRBJ2-1; TRBD1 aligns across 9 bases. The germline V gene has CDR1 SGHAT and CDR2 FQNNGV. V lost 1 base, J lost 6 bases, and 10 bases stayed unmatched. The length of the CDR3 is 17 residues. The CDR3 coding sequence is TGTGCCAGCAGCTTAGGCCCCACGGGACAGGGAACCAATGAGCAGTTCTTC. Translated, it gives CASSLGPTGQGTNEQFF.

In this sample, this clonotype turned up a few times. The V gene is TRBV20-1, the J gene TRBJ1-3; no firm D call. Between the trimmed V and J ends, which lost 6 bases and 0 bases, there was a span of 6 bases. Germline V lookup: CDR1 DFQATT, CDR2 SNEGSKA (reference sequence). The CDR3 totals 12 residues. CDR3 nucleotide sequence: TGCAGTGCCCTCTACTCTGGAAACACCATATATTTT. Its protein product is CSALYSGNTIYF.

J is TRBJ2-1 and V is TRBV20-1, with TRBD2 identical over 8 bases. The J call may be in error: the DNA end matches TRBJ2-7 better. Germline CDR1 is DFQATT and CDR2 is SNEGSKA (reference sequence). The CDR3 runs 14 residues. CDR3 nucleotide sequence: TGCAGTGCTAGCGGGGGGGGCTCCTACAATGAGCAGTACTTC. It translates to CSASGGGSYNEQYF.

The genes are TRBV12-3 or TRBV12-4 and TRBJ2-2; 8 bases align to TRBD1. The CDR3 is 15 amino acids. J gave up 0 bases and V 7 bases, and 4 bases lay outside the gene matches. In DNA, the CDR3 is TGTGCCAGCAACCTACAGGGGGCGAACACCGGGGAGCTGTTTTTT. This codes for CASNLQGANTGELFF.

This clonotype appeared a single time. A much larger clone is a single base away; this may be a read error. The DNA is left out, because the CDR3 cannot be placed on it with certainty; the CDR3 is given as TCRdb lists it. This chain links TRBV20-1 with TRBJ1-2; TRBD1, the table's D call, was not compared with the DNA. The CDR3 is made up of 14 amino acids, end residues included. Germline loops: CDR1 DFQATT, CDR2 SNEGSKA (reference sequence). CDR3 sequence reads: CSAPGAGRPYGCTF.

The chain carries TRBV7-2 and TRBJ1-5; 9 nucleotides agree with TRBD1. This CDR3 spans 15 amino acids. The germline gives CDR1 SGHTA, CDR2 FQGNSA. V was pared by 5 bases and J by 7 bases, with 9 bases of the junction left unmatched. DNA of the CDR3: TGTGCCAGCAGCCCCCTACAGGGGGCGGGACAGCCCCAGCATTTT. It specifies CASSPLQGAGQPQHF.

The CDR3 is CSVAGEGVFEQYF. The CDR3 bases are TGCAGCGTAGCGGGGGAAGGAGTGTTCGAGCAGTACTTC. The rearrangement uses TRBV29-1 and TRBJ2-7, with 8 bases that match TRBD2. Trimming took 6 bases from V and 6 from J; bases not matched to a gene: 10. This CDR3 contains 13 residues. Germline lookup yields CDR1 SQVTM and CDR2 ANQGSEA.

The sample holds one count of this clonotype. This chain's CDR3 is CASFTGKGNTEAFF. The CDR3 region has the DNA TGTGCCAGCTTCACCGGGAAAGGGAACACTGAAGCTTTCTTT. V is TRBV18 and J is TRBJ1-1, with D hard to call. The germline gives CDR1 KGHSH, CDR2 LQKENI. The CDR3 spans 14 residues. With 7 bases removed from V and 1 base from J, the gap between germline ends came to 13 bases.

V and J are TRBV20-1 and TRBJ2-3; no clear D gene. In germline, CDR1 is DFQATT, CDR2 SNEGSKA (reference sequence). CDR3 length: 11 residues. Trimming stripped 7 bases from V and 7 bases from J, with 12 bases between. This CDR3 is CSELSGNTQYF. Written as DNA, the CDR3 is TGCAGTGAGCTGTCTGGAAATACGCAGTATTTT.

This clonotype is a singleton in its sample. The CDR3 loop is CASRESRNYGYTF. CDR3 in DNA: TGTGCCAGCAGAGAGAGCCGGAATTATGGCTACACCTTC. V usage is TRBV7-9 and J usage is TRBJ1-2, with no clear D. V dropped 6 bases and J dropped 5 bases, with 13 bases sitting between them. There are 13 residues in the CDR3. Germline V CDR1 and CDR2: SEHNR, FQNEAQ (reference sequence).